A single sample is the source of the 19 T cell receptor beta chains below, sequenced in a study of T cell responses to AZD1222 COVID-19 vaccine. Only in-frame clones appear in the TCRdb table, and some are missing; sequencing was by immunoSEQ multiplex PCR. The profile shows 150,000 to 200,000 clones, 90% to 95% of them singletons. This specimen consisted of peripheral blood, obtained on day 0 of AZD1222 vaccination. These receptors originate from an adult in good health.

The CDR3 here is CASSLGTEAFF. The CDR3 DNA reads as TGTGCCAGCAGCTTGGGTACTGAAGCTTTCTTT. The chain joins TRBV5-4 to TRBJ1-1; D is unclear. This CDR3 has 11 residues. CDR1 is SGHNT and CDR2 is YYREEE in the germline V gene (reference sequence). V was shortened by 0 bases and J by 5 bases, with 2 bases between the two germline ends. Filled out from reference TRBV5-4 and TRBJ1-1, the complete variable domain reads ETGVTQSPTHLIKTRGQQVTLRCSSQSGHNTVSWYQQALGQGPQFIFQYYREEENGRGNFPPRFSGLQFPNYSSELNVNALELDDSALYLCASSLGTEAFFGQGTRLTVV.

The chain joins TRBV30 to TRBJ1-2; D not resolved. V lost 3 bases and J 0 bases, leaving 11 bases between the germline ends. CDR1 and CDR2 from the germline V gene are GTSNPN and SVGIG (reference sequence). This CDR3 contains 14 residues. The CDR3 DNA is TGTGCCTGGAGCCCTCTGTTAGCTAACTATGGCTACACCTTC. Translation: CAWSPLLANYGYTF.

This sequence joins TRBV6-5 and TRBJ1-1, with unresolved D. CDR3 size: 14 residues. Germline values: CDR1 MNHEY, CDR2 SVGAGI. V dropped 6 bases and J dropped 0 bases, with 11 bases sitting between them. The CDR3 sequence is CASSSKRMNTEAFF. The DNA for the CDR3 is TGTGCCAGCAGCAGCAAAAGGATGAACACTGAAGCTTTCTTT.

The genes are TRBV6-5 and TRBJ2-1, with 10 bases fitting TRBD2. Trimming cost V 2 bases and J 5 bases; bases outside gene matches: 3. Germline CDR1 and CDR2: MNHEY and SVGAGI. The CDR3 totals 15 residues. CDR3: CASSYGTSDHNEQFF. Here the CDR3 DNA reads TGTGCCAGCAGTTACGGGACTAGCGACCACAATGAGCAGTTCTTC.

This chain joins TRBV27 and TRBJ2-7, with 12 bases matching TRBD2. Germline V gene data show CDR1 as MNHEY and CDR2 as SMNVEV (reference sequence). The CDR3 spans 16 residues. V shed 5 bases and J 3 bases; nucleotides not matched to a gene: 8. The CDR3 loop reads CASSLDGTSGLYEQYF. In nucleotides, the CDR3 is TGTGCCAGCAGTCTGGATGGGACTAGCGGGCTCTACGAGCAGTACTTC.

V gene TRBV6-6 combines with J gene TRBJ1-1, with 8 nucleotides matching TRBD1. Looked up from germline, CDR1 is MNHNY and CDR2 is SVGAGI (reference sequence). This CDR3 has 15 residues. V lost 6 bases, J lost 5 bases, and 11 bases stayed unmatched. CDR3 region: CASRNPGQGETEAFF. DNA for the CDR3: TGTGCCAGCAGGAACCCCGGACAGGGAGAGACTGAAGCTTTCTTT.

The chain couples TRBV9 to TRBJ1-3; 7 nucleotides line up with TRBD1. The CDR3 runs 15 residues. Trimming at V came to 3 bases and at J to 3 bases, leaving 6 bases not matched to a gene. Germline lookup yields CDR1 SGDLS and CDR2 YYNGEE. Written as DNA, the CDR3 is TGTGCCAGCAGCGGACAGGGAAATATTGGAAACACCATATATTTT. This codes for CASSGQGNIGNTIYF.

The gene calls are TRBV7-6 and TRBJ2-6; no clear D gene. This CDR3 has 16 residues. Germline V gene data show CDR1 as SGHVS and CDR2 as FNYEAQ. Trimming pared 5 bases from V and 0 bases from J, leaving 11 bases between. The CDR3 loop reads CASSPTLRSGANVLTF. The CDR3 DNA is TGTGCCAGCAGCCCTACACTCCGCTCTGGGGCCAACGTCCTGACTTTC.

J is TRBJ1-1 and V is TRBV27; the D is unclear. Trimming cost V 1 base and J 2 bases, with 8 bases left between them. This CDR3 is 14 amino acids long. Germline lookup yields CDR1 MNHEY and CDR2 SMNVEV (reference sequence). The CDR3 is CASSLLAANTEAFF. DNA for the CDR3: TGTGCCAGCAGTTTATTGGCCGCTAACACTGAAGCTTTCTTT.

This clone occurred a few times. J is TRBJ2-1 and V is TRBV5-1, with 7 positions matching TRBD1. CDR3 length: 16 amino acids. J gave up 3 bases and V 4 bases, and 10 bases lay outside the gene matches. CDR1 is SGHRS and CDR2 is YFSETQ in the germline V gene. In nucleotides, the CDR3 is TGCGCCAGCAGCCACTCTAGAGGGGGCGGCTACAATGAGCAGTTCTTC. Its translation: CASSHSRGGGYNEQFF.

V is TRBV27 and J is TRBJ1-5, with 11 bases fitting TRBD1. Germline V lookup: CDR1 MNHEY, CDR2 SMNVEV (reference sequence). The ends lost 6 bases at V and 3 bases at J; junction bases unmatched: 25. The CDR3 consists of 22 residues. CDR3 sequence (DNA): TGTGCCAGCAGCACCCCGGGCCCCGCGTCCCGTGGGACAGGGGGTAACAATCAGCCCCAGCATTTT. Amino acid sequence: CASSTPGPASRGTGGNNQPQHF.

V gene TRBV19 combines with J gene TRBJ1-3; D not resolved. The length of the CDR3 is 15 residues. Per germline, CDR1 LNHDA and CDR2 SQIVND (reference sequence). Trimming shortened V by 7 bases and J by 0 bases, and 13 bases separated the two germline ends. CDR3: CASTLQAHSGNTIYF. For the CDR3, the DNA is TGTGCCAGTACCTTACAAGCCCACTCTGGAAACACCATATATTTT.

The rearrangement links TRBV2 to TRBJ1-6, with D tentatively TRBD1 (6 bases). This CDR3 is 13 amino acids long. The germline V gene has CDR1 SNHLY and CDR2 FYNNEI. V was shortened by 3 bases and J by 9 bases, with 9 bases between the two germline ends. DNA of the CDR3: TGTGCCAGCAGTGACGAGGACAGTTCACCCCTCCACTTT. Its protein product is CASSDEDSSPLHF.

The rearrangement uses TRBV2 and TRBJ2-7; D perhaps matches TRBD1 (6 bases). CDR1 and CDR2 from the germline V gene are SNHLY and FYNNEI. Trimming stripped 5 bases from V and 3 bases from J, with 20 bases between. The CDR3 length is 16 residues. Here the CDR3 reads CASSKGEKNLGYEQYF. CDR3 bases: TGTGCCAGCAGTAAGGGGGAGAAAAATCTAGGCTACGAGCAGTACTTC.

The chain recombines TRBV5-1 with TRBJ1-2, with D uncertain. CDR1 and CDR2 from the germline V gene are SGHRS and YFSETQ. Trimming shortened V by 2 bases and J by 2 bases, and 13 bases separated the two germline ends. The CDR3 covers 15 residues. This CDR3 reads CASSFIARENYGYTF. The CDR3 DNA sequence: TGCGCCAGCAGCTTCATCGCTCGGGAAAACTATGGCTACACCTTC.

The V call is TRBV28, the J call TRBJ1-2, with D unclear. The length of the CDR3 is 17 residues. CDR1 and CDR2 from the germline V gene are MDHEN and SYDVKM. V lost 7 bases and J 0 bases, leaving 21 bases between the germline ends. CDR3 bases: TGTGCCAGCACCCTCGGGGTCAGCTGGCAGACTAACTATGGCTACACCTTC. Translation gives CASTLGVSWQTNYGYTF.

J is TRBJ2-3 and V is TRBV10-1; D may match TRBD1 or TRBD2 (5 bases each). This CDR3 is built from 16 residues. Germline lookup yields CDR1 WNHNN and CDR2 SYGVQD (reference sequence). Trimming took 0 bases from V and 0 from J, leaving 10 bases between them. CDR3 amino acids: CASSESGTVSTDTQYF. CDR3 DNA sequence: TGCGCCAGCAGTGAGTCGGGGACCGTTAGCACAGATACGCAGTATTTT.

The rearrangement links TRBV29-1 to TRBJ1-6, with 11 bases that match TRBD1. Trimming took 4 bases from V and 10 from J; bases not matched to a gene: 6. The CDR3 contains 14 residues. The germline gives CDR1 SQVTM, CDR2 ANQGSEA. The CDR3 loop is CSVGSGQGGSPLHF. CDR3 coding DNA: TGCAGCGTTGGTTCGGGACAGGGGGGCTCACCCCTCCACTTT.

J is TRBJ2-7 and V is TRBV28, with TRBD1 as a possible D gene (5 bases). Germline V CDR1 and CDR2: MDHEN, SYDVKM. V was cut by 3 bases and J by 3 bases, with 18 bases left in between. CDR3 length equals 16 residues. The CDR3 spells CASSFGAEAPIYEQYF. The CDR3 coding sequence is TGTGCCAGCAGTTTTGGGGCAGAGGCCCCCATCTACGAGCAGTACTTC.